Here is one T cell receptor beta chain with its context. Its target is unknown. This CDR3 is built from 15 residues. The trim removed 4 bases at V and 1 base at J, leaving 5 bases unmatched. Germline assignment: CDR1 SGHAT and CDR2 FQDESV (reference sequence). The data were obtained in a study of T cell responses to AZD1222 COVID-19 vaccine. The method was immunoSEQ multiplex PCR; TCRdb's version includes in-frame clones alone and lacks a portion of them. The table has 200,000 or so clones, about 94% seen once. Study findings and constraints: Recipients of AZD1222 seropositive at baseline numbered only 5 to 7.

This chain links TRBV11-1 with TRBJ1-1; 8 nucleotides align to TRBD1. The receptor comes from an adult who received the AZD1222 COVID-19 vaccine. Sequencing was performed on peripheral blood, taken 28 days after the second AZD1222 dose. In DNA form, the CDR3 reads TGTGCCAGCAGCTCTCGGACAGGGAGGAACACTGAAGCTTTCTTT. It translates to CASSSRTGRNTEAFF.